This TCR beta chain derives from a study of OX40 agonist ivuxolimab in advanced cancers. Study information: Ivuxolimab, an agonistic anti-OX40 (CD134) antibody, was given to patients. Overall study findings and caveats: In CD8+ T cells, expanded clones were on average more numerous than in CD4+. Clonal expansion was among the lowest in partial responders at 0.1-3.0 mg/kg, especially CD8+. In the 0.1 to 3.0 mg/kg range, CD4+ and CD8+ blood T cells had expanded clonally by week 6.

Assay: immunoSEQ multiplex PCR; the TCRdb copy retains only in-frame clones and omits some. The sample lists around 90,000 clones; 70% to 90% were seen once. About this clone itself: Antigen specificity is unknown.

V lost 5 bases to trimming and J lost 6 bases; unmatched junction nucleotides: 3. The germline gives CDR1 MNHEY, CDR2 SMNVEV (reference sequence). CDR3 length equals 13 residues. The V call is TRBV27, the J call TRBJ2-1; 8 bases agree with TRBD2. The sequence derives from an adult with an advanced solid tumor such as melanoma, head and neck, liver or kidney cancer. This material consisted of CD4+ or CD8+ T cells sorted from blood, taken in a trial of the OX40 agonist ivuxolimab. CDR3 in amino acids: CASSPGLVNEQFF. Here the CDR3 DNA reads TGTGCCAGCAGTCCGGGACTAGTCAATGAGCAGTTCTTC.